Listed here are 14 T cell receptor beta chains from one sample, sequenced in a study of shared T cell receptors in the human thymus. Sequenced by immunoSEQ multiplex PCR; TCRdb stores in-frame clones only, minus some. The table has approximately 730,000 clones, approximately 85% seen once; the top ten hold about 0.011%. The same specimen was also included in a second study, on human thymus T cells.

Sequenced material: thymocytes. The receptors derive from a girl less than two years old with a congenital heart defect.

The gene calls are TRBV14 and TRBJ2-1; D possibly corresponds to TRBD2 (6 bases). The CDR3 contains 16 residues. V was shortened by 8 bases and J by 2 bases, with 19 bases between the two germline ends. Per germline, CDR1 SGHDN and CDR2 FVKESK. The CDR3 DNA reads as TGTGCCAGCTCTCGACCCCCCGGGACTGCCTACAATGAGCAGTTCTTC. It codes for CASSRPPGTAYNEQFF.

V gene TRBV5-1 combines with J gene TRBJ2-5, with 8 bases that match TRBD2. The CDR3 loop spans 15 amino acids. Germline values: CDR1 SGHRS, CDR2 YFSETQ. V gave up 0 bases and J gave up 4 bases; unmatched junction bases: 5. CDR3 amino acids: CASSLGLRGGETQYF. The CDR3 DNA sequence: TGCGCCAGCAGCTTGGGCCTCCGGGGGGGAGAGACCCAGTACTTC.

V gene TRBV4-2 combines with J gene TRBJ2-7, with D tentatively TRBD2 (6 bases). Between the trimmed V and J ends, which lost 2 bases and 2 bases, there was a span of 22 bases. Germline CDR1 is LGHNA and CDR2 is YNFKEQ. The CDR3 sequence is 18 residues long. The CDR3: CASSQIYLARTRTYEQYF. The CDR3 nucleotides read TGTGCCAGCAGCCAAATATATCTAGCGCGGACCCGGACCTACGAGCAGTACTTC.

The V and J genes are TRBV5-1 and TRBJ2-5; 8 bases are a match to TRBD1. Germline CDR1 is SGHRS and CDR2 is YFSETQ. The trim removed 4 bases at V and 5 bases at J, leaving 7 bases unmatched. The CDR3 is made up of 14 amino acids. CDR3 sequence: CASSHTGGGETQYF. The CDR3 DNA sequence: TGCGCCAGCAGCCATACAGGGGGTGGGGAGACCCAGTACTTC.

V gene TRBV21-1 combines with J gene TRBJ1-1; TRBD1, the table's D call, was not compared with the DNA. TRBV21-1 corresponds to a pseudogene. CDR3 length: 20 residues. CDR3 sequence reads: CASSKVCQGSPAEWNTEAFF. Written as DNA, the CDR3 is TGTGCCAGCAGCAAAGTGTGCCAGGGATCCCCCGCTGAGTGGAACACTGAAGCTTTCTTT.

This chain links TRBV9 with TRBJ2-1; 7 bases agree with TRBD1. The V gene's germline CDR1 is SGDLS and CDR2 YYNGEE. V was clipped by 0 bases and J by 6 bases; unmatched bases: 12. This CDR3 is 17 amino acids long. CDR3 bases: TGTGCCAGCAGCGTAGGCTTGAGACAGGGCCCTGGCAATGAGCAGTTCTTC. Translation gives CASSVGLRQGPGNEQFF.

This clone has more than one count but fewer than ten. This rearrangement joins TRBV5-8 to TRBJ1-5; D is ambiguous. Deletions cut 4 bases from V and 0 bases from J, with 11 bases between. The germline V gene encodes CDR1 SGHTS and CDR2 YDEGEE. This CDR3 is 15 amino acids long. CDR3 residues: CASSARTVSNQPQHF. The CDR3 region has the DNA TGTGCCAGCAGCGCCCGCACGGTTAGCAATCAGCCCCAGCATTTT.

This chain links TRBV5-1 with TRBJ2-5; 9 bases are a match to TRBD1. The germline V gene encodes CDR1 SGHRS and CDR2 YFSETQ. The trim removed 2 bases at V and 2 bases at J, leaving 4 bases unmatched. The length of the CDR3 is 15 residues. This CDR3 is CASSLLTGGQETQYF. CDR3 bases: TGCGCCAGCAGCTTACTGACAGGGGGTCAAGAGACCCAGTACTTC.

The CDR3 nucleotides read TGTGCCAGCAGCCAACCGGAGGCGGAAAAACTGTTTTTT. Protein product: CASSQPEAEKLFF. The chain links TRBV7-9 to TRBJ1-4; D gene ambiguous. This CDR3 comprises 13 residues. Deletions cut 5 bases from V and 8 bases from J, with 12 bases between. Germline CDR1 reads SEHNR; CDR2 reads FQNEAQ (reference sequence).

The chain recombines TRBV4-2 with TRBJ1-1, with 8 bases that match TRBD1. The CDR3 covers 19 residues. CDR1 and CDR2 from the germline V gene are LGHNA and YNFKEQ. V lost 8 bases, J lost 1 base, and 21 bases stayed unmatched. The CDR3 nucleotides are TGTGCCAGCGGCGCCAGGTTTCTGGACAGGGCTAGGGGGAACACTGAAGCTTTCTTT. Amino acid sequence: CASGARFLDRARGNTEAFF.

The genes are TRBV6-4 and TRBJ1-4; no clear D gene. This CDR3 has 12 amino acids. The germline V gene encodes CDR1 MRHNA and CDR2 SNTAGT. Trimming cost V 2 bases and J 11 bases, with 9 bases left between them. CDR3 in amino acids: CASSDHQRKLFF. CDR3 nucleotides: TGTGCCAGCAGTGACCACCAGCGGAAACTGTTTTTT.

Here the CDR3 reads CASRRQSSFAYEQYF. For the CDR3, the DNA is TGTGCCAGCAGACGACAGTCCTCGTTTGCTTACGAGCAGTACTTC. V usage is TRBV6-5 and J usage is TRBJ2-7; a weak D match, TRBD1 (5 bases). Trimming shortened V by 6 bases and J by 4 bases, and 19 bases separated the two germline ends. CDR1 and CDR2 (germline): MNHEY, SVGAGI. The CDR3 extends over 15 amino acids.

The genes are TRBV6-1 and TRBJ2-1; TRBD1 matches 7 bases. Losses at the gene ends were 6 bases for V and 6 bases for J; bases not matched to a gene: 2. The germline CDR1 and CDR2 sequences are MNHNS and SASEGT. This CDR3 region has 12 residues. CDR3 DNA sequence: TGTGCCAGCAGGCCAGGGGGCAATGAGCAGTTCTTC. It codes for CASRPGGNEQFF.

V and J are TRBV7-9 and TRBJ1-2; 7 nucleotides agree with TRBD1. The CDR3 loop spans 16 amino acids. V lost 5 bases to trimming and J lost 6 bases; unmatched junction nucleotides: 15. Germline-derived CDR1 and CDR2 are SEHNR and FQNEAQ (reference sequence). The chain's CDR3 is CASSTKSIQGSHGYTF. Here the CDR3 DNA reads TGTGCCAGCAGCACAAAAAGTATACAGGGGTCCCATGGCTACACCTTC.